This T cell receptor beta chain emerged from a study of T cells after yellow fever vaccination. General study findings and limits: Clonotypes shared by both compartments, CD4 and CD8, made up a small share. Booster samples showed a return of most primary-vaccination clones (roughly 96% CD4, about 88% CD8).

V gave up 5 bases and J gave up 0 bases; unmatched junction bases: 9. The CDR3 spans 17 residues. A process of 5'RACE template switching, which added a universal primer site and UMIs, was used to make TCR cDNA. TCRdb ran MiXCR on the 5' RACE reads and lists one entry per CDR3 protein. The sample has roughly 160,000 distinct CDR3 sequences, approximately 10% seen once. There are a few counts of this clonotype. Its antigen is still unknown. The clonotype comes from a man aged 18-30 years who received the YFV17D yellow fever vaccine. The chain combines TRBV12-3 or TRBV12-4 with TRBJ1-2; 10 positions agree with TRBD1. This specimen was CD8+ T cells sorted from PBMCs, taken 45 days after the yellow fever booster vaccination. This CDR3 reads CASSVPGQGISNYGYTF. CDR3 nucleotides: TGTGCCAGCAGTGTACCGGGACAGGGGATCTCTAACTATGGCTACACCTTC.